The entry below gives a single T cell receptor beta chain sequence along with its context. The antigen is undetermined. The entry originates in a study of cytomegalovirus exposure and HLA in healthy donors. Whole-study findings and limits: By HLA locus, TCR association rates varied in a later analysis, with DRB1 showing the most and HLA-C the fewest. Overall, roughly 170 TCR beta chains were annotated as cytomegalovirus-associated.

The CDR3 covers 20 residues. The PCR was carried out with 60 Vbeta primers and 13 Jbeta primers. Using immunoSEQ multiplex PCR, the repertoire was profiled, and TCRdb retains in-frame clones only, with some absent. Among 74,000 or so clones listed, roughly 76% were seen once. The origin of this receptor is a woman between 40 and 50 years old in good health and CMV-seronegative. The specimen was PBMCs. V gene TRBV21-1 combines with J gene TRBJ2-1; the table's TRBD1 call for D was not verified on the DNA. TRBV21-1 is given as a pseudogene. CDR3 DNA sequence: TGTGCCAGCAGCAAAGGTTTAAGGACAGGCAGGGAAATCTCCTACAATGAGCAGTTCTTC. Protein: CASSKGLRTGREISYNEQFF.